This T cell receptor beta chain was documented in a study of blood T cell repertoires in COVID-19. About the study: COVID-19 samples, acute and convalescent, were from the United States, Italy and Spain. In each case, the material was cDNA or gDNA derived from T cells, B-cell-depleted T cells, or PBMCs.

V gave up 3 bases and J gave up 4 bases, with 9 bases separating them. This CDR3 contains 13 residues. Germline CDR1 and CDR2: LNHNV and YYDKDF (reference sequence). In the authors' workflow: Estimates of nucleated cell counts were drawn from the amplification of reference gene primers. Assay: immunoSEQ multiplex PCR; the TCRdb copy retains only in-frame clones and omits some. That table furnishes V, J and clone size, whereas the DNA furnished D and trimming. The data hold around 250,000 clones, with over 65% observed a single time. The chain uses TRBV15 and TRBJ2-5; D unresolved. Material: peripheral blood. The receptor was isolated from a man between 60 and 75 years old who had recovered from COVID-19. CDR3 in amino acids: CATSSGASETQYF. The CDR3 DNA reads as TGTGCCACCAGCAGTGGAGCTTCAGAGACCCAGTACTTC.